The 5 T cell receptor beta chains below come from one sample, sequenced in a study of long-term antiretroviral therapy in people with HIV. An immunoSEQ assay, version v3.0, was performed at survey level. Data came from immunoSEQ multiplex PCR; TCRdb stores just in-frame clones and leaves some out. The table has under 9,000 clones, about 80% seen once. Sequencing was performed on unsorted PBMCs, taken 0.1 years after starting antiretroviral therapy. These receptors were collected from a man aged 35-49 years with HIV.

The chain recombines TRBV7-6 with TRBJ2-2, with D possibly matching TRBD1 (5 bases). Germline CDR1 and CDR2: SGHVS and FNYEAQ. V lost 4 bases and J 10 bases, leaving 13 bases between the germline ends. The CDR3 runs 13 residues. CDR3 sequence (DNA): TGTGCCAGCAGCTCCAGGGTGTGGGCGGAGCTGTTTTTT. Translated: CASSSRVWAELFF.

The chain is built from TRBV28 and TRBJ1-5, with D hard to call. This CDR3 is built from 15 residues. CDR1 and CDR2 from the germline V gene are MDHEN and SYDVKM. Between the trimmed V and J ends, which lost 5 bases and 2 bases, there was a span of 13 bases. In DNA, the CDR3 is TGTGCCAGCAGTCCTTCTGACGCGGGCAATCAGCCCCAGCATTTT. It translates to CASSPSDAGNQPQHF.

This sequence joins TRBV7-2 and TRBJ2-1; tentatively, D is TRBD2 (7 bases). V lost 4 bases, J lost 1 base, and 17 bases lay in between. The germline V gene has CDR1 SGHTA and CDR2 FQGNSA. The CDR3 covers 17 residues. CDR3 sequence: CASSSPEGGRSYNEQFF. The CDR3 coding sequence is TGTGCCAGCAGCTCCCCCGAGGGGGGGCGATCCTACAATGAGCAGTTCTTC.

The chain carries TRBV19 and TRBJ1-1; D gene ambiguous. V lost 1 base, J lost 0 bases, and 3 bases lay in between. The CDR3 sequence is 13 residues long. Germline loops: CDR1 LNHDA, CDR2 SQIVND (reference sequence). The CDR3 DNA reads TGTGCCAGTAGTATAGCGATGAACACTGAAGCTTTCTTT. It yields the protein CASSIAMNTEAFF.

V gene TRBV11-2 combines with J gene TRBJ1-1, with no clear D. This CDR3 is 16 amino acids long. Trimming took off 5 bases at V and 5 bases at J, with 21 bases between the two ends. From germline, CDR1 is SGHAT and CDR2 FQNNGV. Here the CDR3 DNA reads TGTGCCAGCAGCCCAGACGGACGGGAGGGTCGGACTGAAGCTTTCTTT. Its translation is CASSPDGREGRTEAFF.